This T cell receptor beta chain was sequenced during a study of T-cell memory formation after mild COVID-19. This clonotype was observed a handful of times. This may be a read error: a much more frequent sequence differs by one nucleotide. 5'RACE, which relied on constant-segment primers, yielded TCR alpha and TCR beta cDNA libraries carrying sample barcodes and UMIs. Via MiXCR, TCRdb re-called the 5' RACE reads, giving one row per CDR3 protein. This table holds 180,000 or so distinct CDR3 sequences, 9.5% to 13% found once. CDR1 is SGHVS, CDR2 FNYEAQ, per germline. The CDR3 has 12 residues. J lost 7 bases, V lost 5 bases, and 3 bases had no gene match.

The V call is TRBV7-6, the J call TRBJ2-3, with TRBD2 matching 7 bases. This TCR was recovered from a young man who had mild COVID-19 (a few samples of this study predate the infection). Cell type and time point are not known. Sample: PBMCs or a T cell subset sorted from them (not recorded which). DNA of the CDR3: TGTGCCAGCAGCCCGGGGGGTAATACGCAGTATTTT. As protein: CASSPGGNTQYF.